Listed below are T cell receptor beta chains from one sample, sequenced in a study of blood T cells in healthy people across ages. TCRdb used MiXCR to reprocess the 5' RACE reads, holding one entry per CDR3 protein. The sample carries about 1.8 million distinct CDR3 sequences, roughly 49% recorded once. Material for sequencing was blood. The receptors were sampled from a woman aged 40 to 50 in good health. The CDR3 runs from the conserved cysteine through the conserved F or W. A D gene is named only where the DNA matches it firmly. Expanded clones are given a class, and other clones once, few, many or no size at all.

v_call: TRBV12-3/TRBV12-4; j_call: TRBJ1-2; clone_size: .; cdr3_length: 16; d_call: TRBD1; cdr3_nt: TGTGCCAGCAGTTGGGCTGGCGGACAGGGAAAGTATGGCTACACCTTC; cdr3_aa: CASSWAGGQGKYGYTF
v_call: TRBV20-1; j_call: TRBJ2-1; clone_size: .; cdr3_length: 12; d_call: .; cdr3_nt: TGCAGTGTCGAGGGGCCCTATTGGGAGCAGTTCTTC; cdr3_aa: CSVEGPYWEQFF
v_call: TRBV6-5; j_call: TRBJ2-7; clone_size: .; cdr3_length: 13; d_call: .; cdr3_nt: TGTGCCAGCAGAGGCGGGGACTCCTACGAGCAGTACTTC; cdr3_aa: CASRGGDSYEQYF
v_call: TRBV28; j_call: TRBJ1-2; clone_size: .; cdr3_length: 12; d_call: .; cdr3_nt: TGTGCCAGCAGTACCAGGGGCGGCGGCTACACCTTC; cdr3_aa: CASSTRGGGYTF
v_call: TRBV29-1; j_call: TRBJ2-7; clone_size: many; cdr3_length: 12; d_call: .; cdr3_nt: TGCAGCGTTGAGGCCAGCTCCTACGAGCAGTACTTC; cdr3_aa: CSVEASSYEQYF
v_call: TRBV4-2; j_call: TRBJ2-1; clone_size: .; cdr3_length: 15; d_call: .; cdr3_nt: TGTGCCAGCAGCCAAGAAGGCAGGGTAGGGAATGAGCAGTTCTTC; cdr3_aa: CASSQEGRVGNEQFF
v_call: TRBV4-3; j_call: TRBJ2-3; clone_size: few; cdr3_length: 15; d_call: .; cdr3_nt: TGCGCCAGCAGCCCCGCGACCACCGGCACAGATACGCAGTATTTT; cdr3_aa: CASSPATTGTDTQYF
v_call: TRBV29-1; j_call: TRBJ2-7; clone_size: .; cdr3_length: 14; d_call: .; cdr3_nt: TGCGGCGTTGCTAATGGGGGGCTGAGCTACGAGCAGTACTTC; cdr3_aa: CGVANGGLSYEQYF
v_call: TRBV21-1; j_call: TRBJ1-5; clone_size: once; cdr3_length: 17; d_call: .; cdr3_nt: TGTGCCAGCAGCAAAGCTCCCGGGCCTCACTTCAATCAGCCCCAGCATTTT; cdr3_aa: CASSKAPGPHFNQPQHF
v_call: TRBV20-1; j_call: TRBJ2-7; clone_size: .; cdr3_length: 12; d_call: .; cdr3_nt: TGCAGTGGGGCTAGAGCGTCAGACGAGCAGTACTTC; cdr3_aa: CSGARASDEQYF
v_call: TRBV29-1; j_call: TRBJ2-7; clone_size: few; cdr3_length: 12; d_call: .; cdr3_nt: TGCAGCGTGCGGCTAGCTGGCCACGAGCAGTACTTC; cdr3_aa: CSVRLAGHEQYF
v_call: TRBV11-2; j_call: TRBJ2-5; clone_size: .; cdr3_length: 15; d_call: .; cdr3_nt: TGTGCCAGCAGCTCGCAGGGGTTAGGGCGAGAGACCCAGTACTTC; cdr3_aa: CASSSQGLGRETQYF
v_call: TRBV24-1; j_call: TRBJ2-3; clone_size: .; cdr3_length: 12; d_call: .; cdr3_nt: TGTGCCACCAGTGATCGCGAAGATACGCAGTATTTT; cdr3_aa: CATSDREDTQYF
v_call: TRBV29-1; j_call: TRBJ2-1; clone_size: .; cdr3_length: 16; d_call: .; cdr3_nt: TGCAACGTTGAAGATCCCCGCGCAAGTTCCTACAATGAGCAGTTCTTC; cdr3_aa: CNVEDPRASSYNEQFF
v_call: TRBV5-4; j_call: TRBJ2-5; clone_size: .; cdr3_length: 14; d_call: .; cdr3_nt: TGTGCCAGCAGCTTGGGTGTAGCGGTAGAGACCCAGTACTTC; cdr3_aa: CASSLGVAVETQYF
v_call: TRBV20-1; j_call: TRBJ2-5; clone_size: few; cdr3_length: 16; d_call: TRBD1; cdr3_nt: TGCAGTGTTGGGGACAGGGGCTCCTGGGGCCGAGAGACCCAGTACTTC; cdr3_aa: CSVGDRGSWGRETQYF
v_call: TRBV5-6; j_call: TRBJ2-7; clone_size: few; cdr3_length: 15; d_call: .; cdr3_nt: TGTGCCAGCAGCCAGACAGGAGAAATACCTTACGAGCAGTACTTC; cdr3_aa: CASSQTGEIPYEQYF
v_call: TRBV4-1; j_call: TRBJ1-4; clone_size: .; cdr3_length: 13; d_call: .; cdr3_nt: TGCGCCAGCAGCCAAGTAATAGGAGAAAAACTGTTTTTT; cdr3_aa: CASSQVIGEKLFF
v_call: TRBV4-3; j_call: TRBJ1-6; clone_size: .; cdr3_length: 14; d_call: .; cdr3_nt: TGCGCCAGCAGCCAAGAGGGGGCATATTCACCCCTCCACTTT; cdr3_aa: CASSQEGAYSPLHF
v_call: TRBV29-1; j_call: TRBJ2-5; clone_size: .; cdr3_length: 14; d_call: .; cdr3_nt: TGCAGCGTTGAGGCCCGGGGTATTCAAGAGACCCAGTACTTC; cdr3_aa: CSVEARGIQETQYF
v_call: TRBV7-8; j_call: TRBJ2-7; clone_size: .; cdr3_length: 15; d_call: TRBD1; cdr3_nt: TGTGCCAGCAGCCTCCGGGACAGGGGGTACCACGAGCAGTACTTC; cdr3_aa: CASSLRDRGYHEQYF
v_call: TRBV6-1; j_call: TRBJ2-6; clone_size: few; cdr3_length: 19; d_call: .; cdr3_nt: TGTGCCAGCGCACAACCCCACGTCGGCCAAAGCTCTGGGGCCAACGTCCTGACTTTC; cdr3_aa: CASAQPHVGQSSGANVLTF
v_call: TRBV12-5; j_call: TRBJ1-5; clone_size: .; cdr3_length: 17; d_call: .; cdr3_nt: TGTGCTAGTGGTTTGGCCCCTCCGCGGAGGGAACATCAGCCCCAGCATTTT; cdr3_aa: CASGLAPPRREHQPQHF
v_call: TRBV6-2/TRBV6-3; j_call: TRBJ2-4; clone_size: .; cdr3_length: 14; d_call: .; cdr3_nt: TGTGCCAGCAGTTACGAGGATATCAAAAACATTCAGTACTTC; cdr3_aa: CASSYEDIKNIQYF
v_call: TRBV6-5; j_call: TRBJ2-7; clone_size: .; cdr3_length: 15; d_call: TRBD1; cdr3_nt: TGTGCCAGCAGCAATGCTCCGGGGGACAGGGGGGAGCAGTACTTC; cdr3_aa: CASSNAPGDRGEQYF
v_call: TRBV7-2; j_call: TRBJ2-1; clone_size: .; cdr3_length: 15; d_call: .; cdr3_nt: TGTGCCAGCAGCTTAGTTCCCCTCGCGGGTGGTGAGCAGTTCTTC; cdr3_aa: CASSLVPLAGGEQFF
v_call: TRBV5-1; j_call: TRBJ2-3; clone_size: few; cdr3_length: 18; d_call: .; cdr3_nt: TGCGCCAGCAGCTTGTTGCCCCCGGACGGGTCGGGCACAGATACGCAGTATTTT; cdr3_aa: CASSLLPPDGSGTDTQYF
v_call: TRBV7-9; j_call: TRBJ2-7; clone_size: .; cdr3_length: 15; d_call: TRBD1; cdr3_nt: TGTGCCAGCAACCCTGGACAGGCATGGGTATACGAGCAGTACTTC; cdr3_aa: CASNPGQAWVYEQYF
v_call: TRBV6-2/TRBV6-3; j_call: TRBJ2-7; clone_size: .; cdr3_length: 11; d_call: .; cdr3_nt: TGTGCCAGCAGAAGACACCATGAGCAGTACTTC; cdr3_aa: CASRRHHEQYF
v_call: TRBV11-1; j_call: TRBJ2-3; clone_size: few; cdr3_length: 14; d_call: .; cdr3_nt: TGTGCCAGCAGCTTAGGCTTCGGGGTCCCCACGCAGTATTTT; cdr3_aa: CASSLGFGVPTQYF
v_call: TRBV5-6; j_call: TRBJ2-1; clone_size: .; cdr3_length: 15; d_call: .; cdr3_nt: TGTGCCAGCAGCTTGAGAGGGCAGAGACCCAATGAGCAGTTCTTC; cdr3_aa: CASSLRGQRPNEQFF
v_call: TRBV14; j_call: TRBJ2-1; clone_size: .; cdr3_length: 16; d_call: TRBD2; cdr3_nt: TGTGCCAGCAGCCAATTGGAGCGGGGGCCCTGGGATGAGCAGTTCTTC; cdr3_aa: CASSQLERGPWDEQFF
v_call: TRBV9; j_call: TRBJ1-2; clone_size: .; cdr3_length: 15; d_call: TRBD1; cdr3_nt: TGTGCCAGCAGCGTAGACGAAGGACAGGGGGATGGCTACACCTTC; cdr3_aa: CASSVDEGQGDGYTF
v_call: TRBV5-1; j_call: TRBJ1-5; clone_size: .; cdr3_length: 13; d_call: .; cdr3_nt: TGCGCCAGCAGCTTCAATCCCGGTCAGCCCCAGCATTTT; cdr3_aa: CASSFNPGQPQHF
v_call: TRBV6-5; j_call: TRBJ2-5; clone_size: .; cdr3_length: 16; d_call: TRBD2; cdr3_nt: TGTGCCAGCAGTTACTCTAGAGCGGGGAAGGAAGAGACCCAGTACTTC; cdr3_aa: CASSYSRAGKEETQYF
v_call: TRBV24-1; j_call: TRBJ2-1; clone_size: few; cdr3_length: 16; d_call: .; cdr3_nt: TGTGCCACCAGTGATTCTTGGGAGGCCGCCTACAATGAGCAGTTCTTC; cdr3_aa: CATSDSWEAAYNEQFF
v_call: TRBV25-1; j_call: TRBJ2-3; clone_size: few; cdr3_length: 14; d_call: .; cdr3_nt: TGTGCCAGCAGTGCGACCGACCGCACAGATACGCAGTATTTT; cdr3_aa: CASSATDRTDTQYF
v_call: TRBV20-1; j_call: TRBJ1-1; clone_size: .; cdr3_length: 15; d_call: .; cdr3_nt: TGCAGTGCTACGATCCGGGGGGATGTGAACACTGAAGCTTTCTTT; cdr3_aa: CSATIRGDVNTEAFF
v_call: TRBV2; j_call: TRBJ2-1; clone_size: .; cdr3_length: 18; d_call: .; cdr3_nt: TGTGCCAGCAGTGAAGAGGGGGTGCAGGGTTCTATACACAATGAGCAGTTCTTC; cdr3_aa: CASSEEGVQGSIHNEQFF
v_call: TRBV28; j_call: TRBJ2-4; clone_size: .; cdr3_length: 13; d_call: TRBD1; cdr3_nt: TGTGCCAGTATCGGGACAGGGGCCCCGGTTCAGTACTTC; cdr3_aa: CASIGTGAPVQYF
v_call: TRBV12-3/TRBV12-4; j_call: TRBJ2-7; clone_size: .; cdr3_length: 15; d_call: .; cdr3_nt: TGTGCCAGCACCCCCTCCTCAGGGGCCCCCTACGAGCAGTACTTC; cdr3_aa: CASTPSSGAPYEQYF
v_call: TRBV7-9; j_call: TRBJ1-2; clone_size: few; cdr3_length: 17; d_call: TRBD1; cdr3_nt: TGTGCCAGCAGCCCTGGGACAGGGGGCGAGGTTGACTATGGCTACACCTTC; cdr3_aa: CASSPGTGGEVDYGYTF
v_call: TRBV6-2/TRBV6-3; j_call: TRBJ2-7; clone_size: .; cdr3_length: 14; d_call: TRBD1; cdr3_nt: TGTGCCACCGGATGGGACAGGGGTTCTTACGAGCAGTACTTC; cdr3_aa: CATGWDRGSYEQYF
v_call: TRBV2; j_call: TRBJ2-5; clone_size: .; cdr3_length: 17; d_call: .; cdr3_nt: TGTGCCAGCAGTGAATTGGTCCCGCAGGGGAACCAAGAGACCCAGTACTTC; cdr3_aa: CASSELVPQGNQETQYF
v_call: TRBV6-2/TRBV6-3; j_call: TRBJ2-1; clone_size: few; cdr3_length: 16; d_call: .; cdr3_nt: TGTGCCAGCAGTTACCAGCCAGGTGTGAGCTACAATGAGCAGTTCTTC; cdr3_aa: CASSYQPGVSYNEQFF
v_call: TRBV20-1; j_call: TRBJ2-7; clone_size: few; cdr3_length: 15; d_call: TRBD2; cdr3_nt: TGCAGTGCTAGATTGACTAGCGGGGGCTCCTACGAGCAGTACTTC; cdr3_aa: CSARLTSGGSYEQYF
v_call: TRBV6-5; j_call: TRBJ2-6; clone_size: .; cdr3_length: 14; d_call: .; cdr3_nt: TGTGCCAGCAGCCACCCTCTGGGGGCCAACGTCCTGACTTTC; cdr3_aa: CASSHPLGANVLTF
v_call: TRBV7-2; j_call: TRBJ2-3; clone_size: .; cdr3_length: 15; d_call: .; cdr3_nt: TGTGCCAGCAGCCCCAGATCGGGGGTGGTTGATACGCAGTATTTT; cdr3_aa: CASSPRSGVVDTQYF
v_call: TRBV6-6; j_call: TRBJ2-5; clone_size: .; cdr3_length: 13; d_call: .; cdr3_nt: TGTGCCAGCAGAATACAGGGAGAAGAGACCCAGTACTTC; cdr3_aa: CASRIQGEETQYF
v_call: TRBV3-1; j_call: TRBJ1-1; clone_size: .; cdr3_length: 15; d_call: TRBD1; cdr3_nt: TGTGCCAGCAGCCCGCAGGACAGGTTCAACACTGAAGCTTTCTTT; cdr3_aa: CASSPQDRFNTEAFF